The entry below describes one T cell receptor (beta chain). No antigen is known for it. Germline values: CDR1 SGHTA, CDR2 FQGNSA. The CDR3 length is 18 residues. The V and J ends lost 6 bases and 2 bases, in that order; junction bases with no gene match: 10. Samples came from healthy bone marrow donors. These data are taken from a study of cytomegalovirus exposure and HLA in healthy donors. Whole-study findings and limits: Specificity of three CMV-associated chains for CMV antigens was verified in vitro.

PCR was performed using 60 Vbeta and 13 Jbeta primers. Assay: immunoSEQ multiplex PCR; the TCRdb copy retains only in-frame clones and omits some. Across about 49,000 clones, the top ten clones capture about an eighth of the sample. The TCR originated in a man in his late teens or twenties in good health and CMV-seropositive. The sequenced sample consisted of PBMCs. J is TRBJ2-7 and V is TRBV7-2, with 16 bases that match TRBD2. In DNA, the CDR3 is TGTGCCAGCAGTCAAAGGGGACTAGCGGGAGGGAAGACCTACGAGCAGTACTTC. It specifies CASSQRGLAGGKTYEQYF.